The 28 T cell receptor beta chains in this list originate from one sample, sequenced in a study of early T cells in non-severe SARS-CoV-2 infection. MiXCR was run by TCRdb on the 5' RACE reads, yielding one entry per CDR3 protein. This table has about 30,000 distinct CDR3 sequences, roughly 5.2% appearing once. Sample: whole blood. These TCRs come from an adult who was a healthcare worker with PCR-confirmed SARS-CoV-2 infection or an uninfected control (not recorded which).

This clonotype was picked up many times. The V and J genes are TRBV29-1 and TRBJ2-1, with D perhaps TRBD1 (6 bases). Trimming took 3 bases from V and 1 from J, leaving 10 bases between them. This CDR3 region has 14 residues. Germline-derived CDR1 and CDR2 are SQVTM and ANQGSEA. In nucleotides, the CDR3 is TGCAGCGTTGACGACAGGCAATCCTACAATGAGCAGTTCTTC. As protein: CSVDDRQSYNEQFF.

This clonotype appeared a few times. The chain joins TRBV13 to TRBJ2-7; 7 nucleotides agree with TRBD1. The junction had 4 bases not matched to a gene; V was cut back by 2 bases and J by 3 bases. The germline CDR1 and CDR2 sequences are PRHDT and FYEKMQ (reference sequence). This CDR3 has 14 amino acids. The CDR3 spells CASSLPGQIYEQYF. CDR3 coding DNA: TGTGCCAGCAGCTTACCGGGACAGATCTACGAGCAGTACTTC.

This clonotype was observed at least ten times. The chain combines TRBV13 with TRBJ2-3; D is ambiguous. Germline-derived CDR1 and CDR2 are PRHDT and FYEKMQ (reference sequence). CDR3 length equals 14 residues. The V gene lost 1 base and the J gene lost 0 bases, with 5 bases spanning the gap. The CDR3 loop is CASSLAASTDTQYF. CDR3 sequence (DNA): TGTGCCAGCAGCTTAGCTGCTAGCACAGATACGCAGTATTTT.

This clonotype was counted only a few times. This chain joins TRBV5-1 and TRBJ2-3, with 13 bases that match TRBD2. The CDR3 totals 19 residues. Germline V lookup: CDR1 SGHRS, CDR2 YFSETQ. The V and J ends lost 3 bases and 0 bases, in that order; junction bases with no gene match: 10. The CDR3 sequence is CASSYDWTSGRPSTDTQYF. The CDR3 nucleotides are TGCGCCAGCAGCTATGACTGGACTAGCGGGAGACCTAGCACAGATACGCAGTATTTT.

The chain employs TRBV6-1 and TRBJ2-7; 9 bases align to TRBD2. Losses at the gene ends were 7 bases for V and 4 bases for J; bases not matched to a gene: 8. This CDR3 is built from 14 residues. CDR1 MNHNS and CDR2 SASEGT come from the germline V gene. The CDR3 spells CASKGGRALYEQYF. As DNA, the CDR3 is TGTGCCAGCAAGGGCGGGAGGGCATTGTACGAGCAGTACTTC.

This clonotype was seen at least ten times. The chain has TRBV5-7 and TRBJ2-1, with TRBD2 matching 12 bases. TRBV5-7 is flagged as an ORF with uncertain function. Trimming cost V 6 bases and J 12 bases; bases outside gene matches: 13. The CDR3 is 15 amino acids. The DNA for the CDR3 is TGTGCCAGCAACCCTGTCCTAGCGGGAGGGCCGGGGCAGTTCTTC. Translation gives CASNPVLAGGPGQFF.

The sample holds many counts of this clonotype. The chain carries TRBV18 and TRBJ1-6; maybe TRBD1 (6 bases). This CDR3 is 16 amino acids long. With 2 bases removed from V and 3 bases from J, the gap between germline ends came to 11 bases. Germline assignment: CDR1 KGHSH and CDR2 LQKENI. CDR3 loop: CASSPSGQNYNSPLHF. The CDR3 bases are TGTGCCAGCTCACCATCCGGACAGAACTATAATTCACCCCTCCACTTT.

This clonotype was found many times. CDR3 sequence reads: CSVDFYPTDTQYF. The DNA for the CDR3 is TGCAGCGTTGATTTTTACCCCACAGATACGCAGTATTTT. The rearrangement joins TRBV29-1 to TRBJ2-3; D is ambiguous. The CDR3 is made up of 13 amino acids. Germline CDR1 reads SQVTM; CDR2 reads ANQGSEA. The germline V and J ends were trimmed by 3 bases and 2 bases, with 9 bases remaining between them.

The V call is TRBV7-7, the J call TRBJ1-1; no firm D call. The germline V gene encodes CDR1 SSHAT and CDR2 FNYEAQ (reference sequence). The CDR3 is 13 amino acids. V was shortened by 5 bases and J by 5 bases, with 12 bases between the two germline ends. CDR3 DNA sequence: TGTGCCAGCAGCCCCAGGACTGGGACTGAAGCTTTCTTT. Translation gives CASSPRTGTEAFF.

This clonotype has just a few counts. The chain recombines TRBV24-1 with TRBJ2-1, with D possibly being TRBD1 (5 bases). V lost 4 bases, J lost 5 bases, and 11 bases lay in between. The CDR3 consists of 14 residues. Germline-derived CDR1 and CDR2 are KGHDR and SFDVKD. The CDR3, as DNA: TGTGCCACCAGTGAGTCAGGGTCCCACAATGAGCAGTTCTTC. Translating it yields CATSESGSHNEQFF.

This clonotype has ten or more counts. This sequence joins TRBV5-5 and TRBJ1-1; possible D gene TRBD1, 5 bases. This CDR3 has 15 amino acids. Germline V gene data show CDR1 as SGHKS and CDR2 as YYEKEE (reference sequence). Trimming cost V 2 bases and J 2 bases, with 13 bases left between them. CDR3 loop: CASSFWGTYNTEAFF. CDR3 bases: TGTGCCAGCAGCTTTTGGGGGACGTATAACACTGAAGCTTTCTTT.

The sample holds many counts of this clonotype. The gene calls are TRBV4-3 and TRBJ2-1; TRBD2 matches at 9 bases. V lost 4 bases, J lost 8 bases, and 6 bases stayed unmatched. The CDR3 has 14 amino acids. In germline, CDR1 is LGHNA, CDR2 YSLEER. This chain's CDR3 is CASSLGTSNDEQFF. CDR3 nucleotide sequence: TGCGCCAGCAGCCTAGGGACTAGCAATGATGAGCAGTTCTTC.

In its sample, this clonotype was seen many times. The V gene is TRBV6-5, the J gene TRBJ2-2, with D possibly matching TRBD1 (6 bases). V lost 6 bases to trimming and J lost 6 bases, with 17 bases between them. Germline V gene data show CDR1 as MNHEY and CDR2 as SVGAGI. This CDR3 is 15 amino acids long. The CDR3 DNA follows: TGTGCCAGCAGCTATTTAACAGGGAATGCCGGGGAGCTGTTTTTT. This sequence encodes CASSYLTGNAGELFF.

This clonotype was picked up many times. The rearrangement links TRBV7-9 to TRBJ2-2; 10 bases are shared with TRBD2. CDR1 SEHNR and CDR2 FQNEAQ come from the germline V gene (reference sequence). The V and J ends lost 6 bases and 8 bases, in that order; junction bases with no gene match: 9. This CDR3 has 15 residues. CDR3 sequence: CASRSLAGETGELFF. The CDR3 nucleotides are TGTGCCAGCAGGAGTCTAGCGGGAGAGACGGGGGAGCTGTTTTTT.

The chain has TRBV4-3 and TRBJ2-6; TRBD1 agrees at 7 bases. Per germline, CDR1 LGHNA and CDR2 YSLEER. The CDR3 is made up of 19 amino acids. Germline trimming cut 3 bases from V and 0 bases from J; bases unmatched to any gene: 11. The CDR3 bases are TGCGCCAGCAGCCAGATAGGGACAGCTGAGAGCTCTGGGGCCAACGTCCTGACTTTC. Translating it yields CASSQIGTAESSGANVLTF.

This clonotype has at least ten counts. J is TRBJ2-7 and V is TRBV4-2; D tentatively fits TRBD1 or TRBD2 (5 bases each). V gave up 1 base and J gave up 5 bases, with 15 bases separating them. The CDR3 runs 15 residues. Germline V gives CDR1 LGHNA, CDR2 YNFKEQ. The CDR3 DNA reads TGTGCCAGCAGCCAAGTAGGACGGGACGGGCACGAGCAGTACTTC. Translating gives CASSQVGRDGHEQYF.

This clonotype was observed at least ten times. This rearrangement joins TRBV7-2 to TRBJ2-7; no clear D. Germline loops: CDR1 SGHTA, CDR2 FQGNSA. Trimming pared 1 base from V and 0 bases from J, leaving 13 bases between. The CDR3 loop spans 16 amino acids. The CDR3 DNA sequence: TGTGCCAGCAGCTTAGATAGTGCAGCAAGCTCCTACGAGCAGTACTTC. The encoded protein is CASSLDSAASSYEQYF.

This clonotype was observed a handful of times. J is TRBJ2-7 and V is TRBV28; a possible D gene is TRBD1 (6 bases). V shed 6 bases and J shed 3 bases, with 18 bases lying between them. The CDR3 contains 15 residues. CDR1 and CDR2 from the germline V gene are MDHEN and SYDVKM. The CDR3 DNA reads TGTGCCAGCAGCTTTCAGGGGACCAGGCACTACGAGCAGTACTTC. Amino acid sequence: CASSFQGTRHYEQYF. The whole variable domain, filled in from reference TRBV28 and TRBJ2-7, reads DVKVTQSSRYLVKRTGEKVFLECVQDMDHENMFWYRQDPGLGLRLIYFSYDVKMKEKGDIPEGYSVSREKKERFSLILESASTNQTSMYLCASSFQGTRHYEQYFGPGTRLTVT.

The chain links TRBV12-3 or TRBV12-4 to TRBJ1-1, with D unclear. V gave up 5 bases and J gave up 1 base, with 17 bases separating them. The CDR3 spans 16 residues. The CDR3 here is CASSQLVVQKNTEAFF. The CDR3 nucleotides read TGTGCCAGCAGTCAACTAGTGGTACAGAAGAACACTGAAGCTTTCTTT.

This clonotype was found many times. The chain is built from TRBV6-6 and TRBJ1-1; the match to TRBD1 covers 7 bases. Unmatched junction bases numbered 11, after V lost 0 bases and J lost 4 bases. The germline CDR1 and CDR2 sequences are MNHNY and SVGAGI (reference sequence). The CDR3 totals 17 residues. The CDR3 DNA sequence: TGTGCCAGCAGTTACTCAATCCAGGGGGATGCCGGCACTGAAGCTTTCTTT. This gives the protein CASSYSIQGDAGTEAFF.

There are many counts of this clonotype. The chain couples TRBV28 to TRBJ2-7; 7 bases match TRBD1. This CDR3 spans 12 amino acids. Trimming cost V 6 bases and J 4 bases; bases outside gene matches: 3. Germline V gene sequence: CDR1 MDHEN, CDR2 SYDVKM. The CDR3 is CASSQQGYEQYF. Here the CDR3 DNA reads TGTGCCAGCAGCCAACAGGGGTACGAGCAGTACTTC.

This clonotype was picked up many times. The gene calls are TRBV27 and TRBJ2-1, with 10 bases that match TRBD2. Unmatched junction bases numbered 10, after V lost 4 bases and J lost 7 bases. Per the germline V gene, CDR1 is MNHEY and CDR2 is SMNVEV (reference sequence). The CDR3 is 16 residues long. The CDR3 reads CASSSGRLAGANEQFF. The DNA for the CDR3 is TGTGCCAGCAGTTCTGGGCGGCTAGCGGGGGCTAATGAGCAGTTCTTC.

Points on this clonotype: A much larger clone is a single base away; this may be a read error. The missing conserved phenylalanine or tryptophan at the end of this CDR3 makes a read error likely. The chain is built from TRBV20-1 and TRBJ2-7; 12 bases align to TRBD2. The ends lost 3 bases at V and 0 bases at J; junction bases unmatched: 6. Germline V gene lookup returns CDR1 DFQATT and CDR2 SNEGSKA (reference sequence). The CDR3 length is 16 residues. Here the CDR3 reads CSASGLAGTSSYEQYS. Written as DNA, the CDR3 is TGCAGTGCTAGCGGACTAGCGGGGACAAGCTCCTACGAGCAGTACTCC.

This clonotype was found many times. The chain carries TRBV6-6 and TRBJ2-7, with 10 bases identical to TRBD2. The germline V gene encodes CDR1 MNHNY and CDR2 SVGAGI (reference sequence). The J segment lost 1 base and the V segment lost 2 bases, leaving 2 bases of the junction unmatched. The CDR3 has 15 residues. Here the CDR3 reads CASSYATSGSYEQYF. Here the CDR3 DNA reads TGTGCCAGCAGTTACGCGACTAGCGGGTCCTACGAGCAGTACTTC.

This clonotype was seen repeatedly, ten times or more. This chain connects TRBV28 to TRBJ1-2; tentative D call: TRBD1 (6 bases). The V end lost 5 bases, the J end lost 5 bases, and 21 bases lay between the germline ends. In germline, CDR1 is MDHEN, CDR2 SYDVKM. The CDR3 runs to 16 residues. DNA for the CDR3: TGTGCCAGCAGTCCTCCTGGACAGCGAAGAACTTATGGCTACACCTTC. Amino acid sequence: CASSPPGQRRTYGYTF.

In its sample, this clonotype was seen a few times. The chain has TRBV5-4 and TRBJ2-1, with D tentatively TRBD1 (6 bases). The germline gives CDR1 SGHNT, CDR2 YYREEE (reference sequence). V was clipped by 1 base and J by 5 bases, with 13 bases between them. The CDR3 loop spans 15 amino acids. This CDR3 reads CASSLRQGPNNEQFF. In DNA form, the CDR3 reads TGTGCCAGCAGCTTGAGGCAGGGGCCGAACAATGAGCAGTTCTTC.

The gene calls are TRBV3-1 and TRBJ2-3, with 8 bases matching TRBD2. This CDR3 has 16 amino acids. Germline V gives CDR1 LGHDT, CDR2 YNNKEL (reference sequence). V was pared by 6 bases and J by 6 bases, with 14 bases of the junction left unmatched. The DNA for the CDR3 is TGTGCCAGCAGTCAGCGGGTAAATAGCGGGACGGATACGCAGTATTTT. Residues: CASSQRVNSGTDTQYF.

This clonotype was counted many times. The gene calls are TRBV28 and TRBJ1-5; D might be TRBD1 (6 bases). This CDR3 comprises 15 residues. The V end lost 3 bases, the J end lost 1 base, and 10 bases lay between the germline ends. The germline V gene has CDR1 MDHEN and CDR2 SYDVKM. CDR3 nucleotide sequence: TGTGCCAGCAGTTTGGGGACATGGAGCAATCAGCCCCAGCATTTT. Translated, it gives CASSLGTWSNQPQHF.